This TCR beta chain emerged from a study of T cell repertoires in cytomegalovirus infection. Study context: Public TCR beta signatures provided an indication of both CMV infection and a matching HLA type.

The CDR3 sequence is 16 residues long. Germline loops: CDR1 MDHEN, CDR2 SYDVKM. V lost 3 bases and J 5 bases, leaving 16 bases between the germline ends. In TCRdb, the reads were re-called with MiXCR into one record per CDR3 protein. The profile covers under 120,000 distinct CDR3 sequences, with under 50% appearing a single time and roughly 74% taken by the ten largest. The study, taken as a whole, reports: CMV carriers having the relevant HLA were flagged by cumulative public TCR beta family frequency.

This clonotype has more than one count but fewer than ten. Its matching antigen is unknown. The chain is built from TRBV28 and TRBJ2-2; D is unclear. This receptor was taken from a human donor in good health (CMV status not recorded). Some clones in this sample may be carry-over from other donors' samples. Sequencing used CD8+ T cells from cultured PBMCs, obtained from culture after CMV antigen stimulation. The CDR3 region is CASSFGRPLSTGELFF. The CDR3 DNA follows: TGTGCCAGCAGTTTCGGCCGTCCGCTGTCGACCGGGGAGCTGTTTTTT.